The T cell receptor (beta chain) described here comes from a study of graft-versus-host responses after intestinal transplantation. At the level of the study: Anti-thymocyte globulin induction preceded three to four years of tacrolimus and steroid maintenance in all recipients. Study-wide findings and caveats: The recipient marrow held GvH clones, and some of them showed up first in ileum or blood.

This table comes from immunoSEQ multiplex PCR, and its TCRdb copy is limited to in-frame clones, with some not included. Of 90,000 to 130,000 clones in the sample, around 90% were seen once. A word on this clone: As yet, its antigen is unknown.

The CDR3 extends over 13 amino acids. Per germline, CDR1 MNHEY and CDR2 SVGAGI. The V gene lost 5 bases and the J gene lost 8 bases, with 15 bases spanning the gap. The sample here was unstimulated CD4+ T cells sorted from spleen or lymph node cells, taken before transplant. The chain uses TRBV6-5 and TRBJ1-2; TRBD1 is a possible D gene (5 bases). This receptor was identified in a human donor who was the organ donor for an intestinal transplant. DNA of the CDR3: TGTGCCAGCAGTGAAGGGACGGCGGGGGGCTACACCTTC. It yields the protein CASSEGTAGGYTF.